This section outlines one T cell receptor beta chain sequence together with its context. This sample was taken from a study of control samples from healthy donors and cancer patients. Clones were sequenced by immunoSEQ multiplex PCR, and TCRdb holds only the in-frame ones, with some missing. This table has 150,000 to 160,000 clones, 94% appearing once. The CDR3 covers 14 residues. The V end lost 1 base, the J end lost 1 base, and 5 bases lay between the germline ends. Looked up from germline, CDR1 is LGHDT and CDR2 is YNNKEL (reference sequence). This sequence originates from a man in his forties in good health. The sample taken for sequencing was blood. The gene calls are TRBV3-1 (or the pseudogene TRBV3-2) and TRBJ1-5; D is ambiguous. The CDR3 here is CASSQGISNQPQHF. In DNA form, the CDR3 reads TGTGCCAGCAGCCAAGGCATCAGCAATCAGCCCCAGCATTTT.